These 17 T cell receptor beta chains were all obtained from the same sample, sequenced in a study of control samples from healthy donors and cancer patients. Produced via immunoSEQ multiplex PCR; TCRdb's table is partial and in-frame only. The sample has 100,000 or so clones, roughly 90% seen once. Sequencing was carried out using blood. Receptor source: a woman in her fifties or sixties in good health.

The CDR3 nucleotides are TGTGCCAGCAGCTGGGGCGGGGAGGCCGAATACAATGAGCAGTTCTTC. It encodes CASSWGGEAEYNEQFF. V and J are TRBV11-2 and TRBJ2-1; TRBD2 might be the D (6 bases). The ends were cut back, 4 bases at V and 4 bases at J, with 17 bases in the middle. Germline V gene sequence: CDR1 SGHAT, CDR2 FQNNGV. The CDR3 sequence is 16 residues long.

This chain links TRBV6-2 or TRBV6-3 with TRBJ1-6; weak D call: TRBD1 (6 bases). Trimming removed 5 bases from V and 8 bases from J, with 19 bases in between. CDR3 length: 16 residues. Germline CDR1 MNHEY, CDR2 SVGEGT. This CDR3 is CASSVEGVQWDSPLHF. For the CDR3, the DNA is TGTGCCAGCAGTGTTGAGGGGGTTCAATGGGATTCACCCCTCCACTTT.

The V and J genes are TRBV7-2 and TRBJ1-1; tentatively, D is TRBD1 (6 bases). Germline V gene sequence: CDR1 SGHTA, CDR2 FQGNSA. The CDR3 loop spans 11 amino acids. V was pared by 9 bases and J by 9 bases, with 14 bases between. The CDR3 DNA reads TGTGCCAGTAAACAGACAGGTAAAGCTTTCTTT. This translates into CASKQTGKAFF.

This chain connects TRBV5-1 to TRBJ2-3; the D call may be TRBD1 or TRBD2 (5 bases each). The CDR3 has 15 residues. Germline CDR1 and CDR2: SGHRS and YFSETQ. Trimming took off 3 bases at V and 2 bases at J, with 13 bases between the two ends. In nucleotides, the CDR3 is TGCGCCAGCAGCTCTGGTCAGGGAGACACAGATACGCAGTATTTT. Its protein product is CASSSGQGDTDTQYF.

V gene TRBV3-1 (or the pseudogene TRBV3-2) combines with J gene TRBJ1-2; 8 nucleotides align to TRBD1. The CDR3 is 16 amino acids. V shed 10 bases and J 4 bases; nucleotides not matched to a gene: 17. CDR1 and CDR2 (germline): LGHDT, YNNKEL (reference sequence). The CDR3 region is CATQQAGQGRIYGYTF. CDR3 in DNA: TGTGCCACCCAGCAGGCTGGACAGGGAAGGATCTATGGCTACACCTTC.

The chain couples TRBV30 to TRBJ2-2; 10 bases are shared with TRBD2. The germline CDR1 and CDR2 sequences are GTSNPN and SVGIG (reference sequence). This CDR3 spans 15 amino acids. V gave up 7 bases and J gave up 2 bases; unmatched junction bases: 7. In DNA form, the CDR3 reads TGTGCCTCCCAAGCGGGAGGGTCAAACACCGGGGAGCTGTTTTTT. As protein: CASQAGGSNTGELFF. Full variable domain (outside the CDR3, taken from reference TRBV30 and TRBJ2-2): SQTIHQWPATLVQPVGSPLSLECTVEGTSNPNLYWYRQAAGRGLQLLFYSVGIGQISSEVPQNLSASRPQDRQFILSSKKLLLSDSGFYLCASQAGGSNTGELFFGEGSRLTVL.

This clone is a singleton in its sample. V usage is TRBV7-3 and J usage is TRBJ2-1, with TRBD2 matching over 11 bases. J lost 9 bases, V lost 5 bases, and 9 bases had no gene match. Per the germline V gene, CDR1 is SGHTA and CDR2 is FQGTGA. The CDR3 has 15 amino acids. The CDR3 region is CASSRLAGIKGEQFF. In DNA form, the CDR3 reads TGTGCCAGCAGCCGACTAGCGGGAATTAAGGGTGAGCAGTTCTTC.

The chain combines TRBV19 with TRBJ1-2; TRBD1 might be the D (6 bases). This CDR3 region has 15 residues. V was pared by 5 bases and J by 2 bases, with 15 bases between. Germline assignment: CDR1 LNHDA and CDR2 SQIVND (reference sequence). CDR3 in DNA: TGTGCCAGTAGTGGGTCGGACAGACGAAACTATGGCTACACCTTC. Encoded protein: CASSGSDRRNYGYTF. Full variable domain (outside the CDR3, taken from reference TRBV19 and TRBJ1-2): DGGITQSPKYLFRKEGQNVTLSCEQNLNHDAMYWYRQDPGQGLRLIYYSQIVNDFQKGDIAEGYSVSREKKESFPLTVTSAQKNPTAFYLCASSGSDRRNYGYTFGSGTRLTVV.

V and J are TRBV4-3 and TRBJ2-1; D may be TRBD2 (6 bases). V lost 1 base, J lost 8 bases, and 12 bases lay in between. The CDR3 is 14 amino acids. CDR1 is LGHNA, CDR2 YSLEER, per germline. The CDR3 DNA reads TGCGCCAGCAGCCAAGCCCGGGGGACCCATGAGCAGTTCTTC. Translating gives CASSQARGTHEQFF.

The rearrangement links TRBV20-1 to TRBJ1-5, with no clear D. The CDR3 is 11 residues long. The germline V gene has CDR1 DFQATT and CDR2 SNEGSKA (reference sequence). Trimming pared 3 bases from V and 9 bases from J, leaving 9 bases between. The DNA of the CDR3 is TGCAGTGCTAGCCTCGGAAGGCCCCAGCATTTT. Amino acids: CSASLGRPQHF.

V gene TRBV11-3 combines with J gene TRBJ2-2; the D gene is possibly TRBD1 (7 bases). This CDR3 contains 16 residues. The V gene's germline CDR1 is SGHNT and CDR2 YENEEA. Deletions cut 4 bases from V and 2 bases from J, with 14 bases between. CDR3 loop: CASSWRGRGNTGELFF. The CDR3, as DNA: TGTGCCAGCAGCTGGAGGGGGCGAGGTAACACCGGGGAGCTGTTTTTT.

The chain couples TRBV6-4 to TRBJ2-3; D could derive from TRBD1 or TRBD2 (5 bases each). The germline V gene encodes CDR1 MRHNA and CDR2 SNTAGT. The CDR3 runs to 15 residues. Trimming took 2 bases from V and 0 from J, leaving 9 bases between them. The CDR3 loop is CASSDEGLSTDTQYF. CDR3 DNA: TGTGCCAGCAGTGACGAGGGGCTTAGCACAGATACGCAGTATTTT.

This chain uses TRBV5-1 with TRBJ1-5; D remains ambiguous. Trimming stripped 1 base from V and 3 bases from J, with 11 bases between. CDR1 is SGHRS, CDR2 YFSETQ, per germline. The CDR3 consists of 15 residues. The CDR3 region is CASSLLSGYNQPQHF. For the CDR3, the DNA is TGCGCCAGCAGCTTGCTTTCAGGATACAATCAGCCCCAGCATTTT.

The chain has TRBV11-2 and TRBJ2-2; D is uncertain. The ends were cut back, 2 bases at V and 5 bases at J, with 6 bases in the middle. The CDR3 covers 13 residues. CDR1 and CDR2 (germline): SGHAT, FQNNGV. CDR3 DNA sequence: TGTGCCAGCAGCTTATACGTGACCGGGGAGCTGTTTTTT. Protein: CASSLYVTGELFF.

This chain connects TRBV11-2 to TRBJ2-1, with TRBD1 identical over 7 bases. Per germline, CDR1 SGHAT and CDR2 FQNNGV. J lost 8 bases, V lost 1 base, and 8 bases had no gene match. The CDR3 has 15 residues. CDR3 residues: CASSLGPRDSDEQFF. CDR3 in DNA: TGTGCCAGCAGCTTAGGGCCCCGGGACAGTGATGAGCAGTTCTTC.

This rearrangement joins TRBV11-2 to TRBJ1-6; TRBD1 matches at 7 bases. Trimming removed 5 bases from V and 3 bases from J; junction bases left unmatched: 16. The CDR3 has 19 residues. Germline V lookup: CDR1 SGHAT, CDR2 FQNNGV. The CDR3 coding sequence is TGTGCCAGCAGCAGAACCGTAGTGACAGGGAGGCACTATAATTCACCCCTCCACTTT. The encoded protein is CASSRTVVTGRHYNSPLHF.

The chain has TRBV30 and TRBJ2-4, with TRBD1 identical over 7 bases. The ends lost 3 bases at V and 6 bases at J; junction bases unmatched: 5. This CDR3 spans 13 amino acids. CDR1 and CDR2 (germline): GTSNPN, SVGIG (reference sequence). The CDR3 DNA follows: TGTGCCTGGAGGAGGGACAGACCAAACATTCAGTACTTC. Translating gives CAWRRDRPNIQYF.